This T cell receptor (beta chain) was sequenced during a study of T cells after yellow fever vaccination (dated by TCRdb to the late 2010s). For the wider study: The SMART-Seq v4 Ultra Low Input RNA kit was used to prepare libraries from fractions with low cell numbers. To track T-cell clones before and after primary and booster YFV17D yellow fever vaccination, bulk TCR alpha and beta repertoires were sequenced longitudinally. Two healthy male donors, one aged 18 to 29 and one aged 30 to 39 years, made up the cohort. Bulk PBMC replicates and cell subsets were isolated from blood drawn at multiple timepoints before and after both primary and secondary immunization. Points the paper makes about the study in general: Computational filtering was needed because FACS-sorted repertoires could contain abundant contaminating clonotypes from the bulk population. The study included only two donors, which limits how far the findings can be generalized. After the booster, most clones that had expanded after primary vaccination were detected again (around 96% of CD4 and roughly nine tenths of CD8), suggesting broad maintenance of memory. A small share of clonotypes was detected in both CD4 and CD8 compartments, with the overlap likely arising from convergent recombination. The secondary T-cell response was found to be weaker but faster than the primary response, with a peak reached on day 5 rather than on day 15.

The treatment or condition label, as the study defines it: live attenuated yellow fever vaccine strain. A standard Ficoll-Paque protocol was used to isolate PBMCs from peripheral blood. Dynabeads CD4 and CD8 positive selection kits were used to isolate CD4 and CD8 T-cell fractions. TriZol was used to extract RNA from bulk PBMCs, CD4 and CD8 fractions, and dextramer-positive and dextramer-negative fractions. TCR cDNA was synthesized by 5'RACE template switching, through which a universal primer site and unique molecular identifiers were introduced. Priming of cDNA synthesis was performed from both the TCR alpha and TCR beta constant segments. Library amplification involved two PCR steps, and the second step added sample barcodes and sequencing adapters. Sequencing of libraries was done on Illumina HiSeq 2500 (2x100 bp) or NovaSeq (2x150 bp). The paper's data handling went like this. Reads were demultiplexed and collapsed into UMI consensus sequences with MIGEC, and V(D)J alignment was performed with MiXCR. Using edgeR on replicate PBMC samples, clonotypes were called vaccine-responding if FDR was below 0.01 and the log2 fold change was above 5 up to day 15. CD4 or CD8 identity was assigned to each bulk clonotype according to whether the clonotype was present at higher abundance in the sequenced CD4 repertoire or the sequenced CD8 repertoire. The public reads were run again by TCRdb, first through fastp at Q25 and then through MiXCR, and only productive beta chains were kept. Rows matching on CDR3 protein sequence are summarized as one entry with the most common DNA and genes. TCRdb, not the original authors, processed these V and J calls. This sample lists around 140,000 distinct CDR3 sequences; more than 6% were detected once. The top ten clones comprise around 0.73% of the sample.

CDR1 and CDR2, looked up from the germline V gene (reference sequence), are SEHNR and FQNEAQ. Ends trimmed: V by 7 bases, J by 7 bases; bases unmatched to a gene: 19. The CDR3 holds 16 amino acids from the cysteine to the phenylalanine. The entry retains the CDR3 DNA only, 48 bases that are in frame from base 1. This clonotype came up many times. Its target antigen remains unknown. No much larger clone is present one base from it, and per-base qualities are unavailable. The TCR sequence derives from a young man who received the YFV17D yellow fever vaccine. This sequence uses TRBV7-9 and TRBJ2-7; 7 central bases correspond to TRBD2. Sequencing used CD4+ T cells sorted from PBMCs, obtained 5 days after the yellow fever booster vaccination. CDR3 region: CASNLQEGGPGREQYF. The sequenced DNA: TGTGCCAGCAATCTCCAAGAGGGAGGGCCGGGTCGGGAGCAGTACTTC.